Below, 23 T cell receptor beta chains from the same sample are listed, as sequenced in a study of T cell responses to AZD1222 COVID-19 vaccine. Sequencing used immunoSEQ multiplex PCR; TCRdb keeps in-frame clones, though not all of them. Of around 100,000 clones in the sample, 88% are singletons; the top ten hold around 2%. The specimen comprised peripheral blood, sampled on day 0 of AZD1222 vaccination. Receptor source: an adult in good health.

This rearrangement joins TRBV5-1 to TRBJ2-1; TRBD2 aligns across 8 bases. This CDR3 comprises 15 residues. Germline-derived CDR1 and CDR2 are SGHRS and YFSETQ. J gave up 7 bases and V 6 bases, and 12 bases lay outside the gene matches. CDR3: CASNRVRSGGNEQFF. CDR3 nucleotides: TGCGCCAGCAACCGGGTGAGGAGCGGGGGAAATGAGCAGTTCTTC.

V gene TRBV6-5 combines with J gene TRBJ2-1, with 13 bases aligning to TRBD2. The CDR3 is 15 amino acids. CDR1 is MNHEY and CDR2 is SVGAGI in the germline V gene. With V trimmed by 2 bases and J by 8 bases, 3 bases remained unmatched. CDR3 in amino acids: CASSYGLAGEDEQFF. For the CDR3, the DNA is TGTGCCAGCAGTTACGGACTAGCGGGAGAGGATGAGCAGTTCTTC.

This sequence joins TRBV30 and TRBJ2-2; D unresolved. The V gene lost 4 bases and the J gene lost 0 bases, with 6 bases spanning the gap. The CDR3 has 13 amino acids. The germline V gene has CDR1 GTSNPN and CDR2 SVGIG (reference sequence). The DNA of the CDR3 is TGTGCCTGGATTCCCCCGAACACCGGGGAGCTGTTTTTT. Protein product: CAWIPPNTGELFF.

The V and J genes are TRBV24-1 and TRBJ2-1, with 8 nucleotides matching TRBD2. This CDR3 contains 13 residues. CDR1 KGHDR and CDR2 SFDVKD come from the germline V gene. The ends lost 7 bases at V and 9 bases at J; junction bases unmatched: 7. The CDR3 nucleotides are TGTGCCACCAGCCCACTCGGGGGGGGTGAGCAGTTCTTC. Its translation: CATSPLGGGEQFF.

The chain carries TRBV30 and TRBJ1-2; D not certain. This CDR3 is 14 amino acids long. The V gene's germline CDR1 is GTSNPN and CDR2 SVGIG (reference sequence). V shed 1 base and J shed 4 bases, with 13 bases lying between them. This CDR3 reads CAWSEEGRGYGYTF. The CDR3 nucleotides are TGTGCCTGGAGTGAGGAAGGGAGAGGCTATGGCTACACCTTC.

The V call is TRBV28, the J call TRBJ1-2; 8 bases map to TRBD1. V was pared by 5 bases and J by 3 bases, with 5 bases of the junction left unmatched. The CDR3 is 14 residues long. Germline CDR1 reads MDHEN; CDR2 reads SYDVKM. CDR3 region: CASSRAGGDYGYTF. CDR3 nucleotides: TGTGCCAGCAGTCGGGCAGGGGGCGACTATGGCTACACCTTC.

V usage is TRBV19 and J usage is TRBJ1-1, with D hard to call. The germline CDR1 and CDR2 sequences are LNHDA and SQIVND (reference sequence). V was cut by 4 bases and J by 1 base, with 10 bases left in between. The CDR3 has 14 amino acids. The CDR3: CASSTLVANTEAFF. As DNA, the CDR3 is TGTGCCAGTAGTACCTTAGTGGCGAACACTGAAGCTTTCTTT.

The chain employs TRBV7-9 and TRBJ2-3; D is undetermined. Germline lookup yields CDR1 SEHNR and CDR2 FQNEAQ (reference sequence). The CDR3 length is 13 residues. The ends were cut back, 5 bases at V and 2 bases at J, with 8 bases in the middle. The CDR3: CASSPRTTDTQYF. The CDR3 DNA follows: TGTGCCAGCAGCCCCCGGACCACAGATACGCAGTATTTT.

The V gene is TRBV30, the J gene TRBJ1-4, with a possible D match to TRBD1 (5 bases). The CDR3 covers 18 residues. Germline loops: CDR1 GTSNPN, CDR2 SVGIG (reference sequence). Trimming shortened V by 0 bases and J by 0 bases, and 17 bases separated the two germline ends. The CDR3 nucleotides read TGTGCCTGGAGTGTACTGCGTGAAGGGGCTGCAACTAATGAAAAACTGTTTTTT. This encodes CAWSVLREGAATNEKLFF.

This chain joins TRBV9 and TRBJ1-4, with a possible D match to TRBD1 (5 bases). The V end lost 6 bases, the J end lost 8 bases, and 14 bases lay between the germline ends. The CDR3 spans 13 residues. The germline V gene has CDR1 SGDLS and CDR2 YYNGEE. The CDR3 sequence is CASNRGEREKLFF. CDR3 in DNA: TGTGCCAGCAACCGAGGGGAGCGGGAAAAACTGTTTTTT.

The table lists this clone with a few counts. The chain joins TRBV15 to TRBJ1-3; the D is unclear. Germline lookup yields CDR1 LNHNV and CDR2 YYDKDF (reference sequence). Trimming stripped 0 bases from V and 0 bases from J, with 9 bases between. The CDR3 has 16 residues. In DNA form, the CDR3 reads TGTGCCACCAGCAGAGATAAAACAGTCTCTGGAAACACCATATATTTT. Translating gives CATSRDKTVSGNTIYF.

The gene calls are TRBV5-1 and TRBJ1-6; 8 nucleotides align to TRBD1. CDR1 and CDR2 (germline): SGHRS, YFSETQ. The CDR3 is 17 amino acids. Unmatched junction bases numbered 11, after V lost 0 bases and J lost 9 bases. The CDR3, as DNA: TGCGCCAGCAGCTTGGAGGCGGGACAGGCCATTCGTTCACCCCTCCACTTT. It specifies CASSLEAGQAIRSPLHF.

V gene TRBV4-3 combines with J gene TRBJ1-2, with 8 bases identical to TRBD1. The CDR3 sequence is 14 residues long. The germline V gene encodes CDR1 LGHNA and CDR2 YSLEER. The V and J ends lost 3 bases and 8 bases, in that order; junction bases with no gene match: 8. This CDR3 is CASSHAQGAQGYTF. The CDR3 nucleotides read TGCGCCAGCAGCCATGCCCAGGGGGCGCAGGGCTACACCTTC.

Here the CDR3 reads CASSAGQGSIPTGELFF. CDR3 nucleotides: TGTGCCAGCAGCGCGGGACAGGGGTCAATACCCACCGGGGAGCTGTTTTTT. The chain joins TRBV9 to TRBJ2-2; TRBD1 matches at 10 bases. V dropped 3 bases and J dropped 4; count of bases not matched to a gene: 9. Germline CDR1 and CDR2: SGDLS and YYNGEE. This CDR3 is 17 amino acids long.

The chain combines TRBV6-6 with TRBJ2-5; D is unresolved. The germline V and J ends were trimmed by 2 bases and 1 base, with 8 bases remaining between them. There are 14 residues in the CDR3. Germline V gene data show CDR1 as MNHNY and CDR2 as SVGAGI (reference sequence). The CDR3 loop reads CASSYIELQETQYF. The DNA of the CDR3 is TGTGCCAGCAGTTACATTGAGCTCCAAGAGACCCAGTACTTC.

The chain recombines TRBV4-3 with TRBJ2-7, with D hard to call. The CDR3 sequence is 15 residues long. Deletions cut 1 base from V and 4 bases from J, with 14 bases between. Germline V gives CDR1 LGHNA, CDR2 YSLEER. The CDR3 DNA reads TGCGCCAGCAGCCAAGTACGTGACCTATCATACGAGCAGTACTTC. Amino acids: CASSQVRDLSYEQYF.

This chain connects TRBV7-8 to TRBJ1-5; perhaps TRBD1 as D (6 bases). V lost 3 bases to trimming and J lost 10 bases, with 10 bases between them. CDR1 and CDR2 from the germline V gene are SGHVS and FQNEAQ. The CDR3 totals 12 residues. The CDR3 DNA reads as TGTGCCAGCAGCTTGGAACAGGGACCCCAGCATTTT. Amino acid sequence: CASSLEQGPQHF. Together with reference TRBV7-8 and TRBJ1-5, the CDR3 gives the full variable domain: GAGVSQSPRYKVAKRGQDVALRCDPISGHVSLFWYQQALGQGPEFLTYFQNEAQLDKSGLPSDRFFAERPEGSVSTLKIQRTQQEDSAVYLCASSLEQGPQHFGDGTRLSIL.

Only one count was recorded for this clone. This rearrangement joins TRBV7-9 to TRBJ2-1; D unresolved. This CDR3 spans 11 amino acids. Trimming left V 5 bases short and J 9 bases short, with 8 bases between. The germline gives CDR1 SEHNR, CDR2 FQNEAQ (reference sequence). CDR3 sequence (DNA): TGTGCCAGCAGCCGTATGGGTGAGCAGTTCTTC. Translated, it gives CASSRMGEQFF.

The DNA for the CDR3 is TGTGCCACCAGCAGAGAGAACAGGCGGGGGCTGTTTTTT. This encodes CATSRENRRGLFF. The chain links TRBV15 to TRBJ1-4; D possibly corresponds to TRBD1 (5 bases). This CDR3 spans 13 amino acids. The germline CDR1 and CDR2 sequences are LNHNV and YYDKDF (reference sequence). Trimming cost V 0 bases and J 14 bases, with 13 bases left between them.

The gene calls are TRBV5-1 and TRBJ2-5; 8 nucleotides agree with TRBD1. CDR1 is SGHRS, CDR2 YFSETQ, per germline. The CDR3 is 13 amino acids. V trimming: 7 bases; J trimming: 4 bases; junction bases outside the gene matches: 6. The CDR3 DNA sequence: TGCGCCAGCGGGGTGGACAGGGTAGAGACCCAGTACTTC. Translating it yields CASGVDRVETQYF.

The gene calls are TRBV2 and TRBJ1-4; D is perhaps TRBD1 (6 bases). Trimming took off 4 bases at V and 8 bases at J, with 17 bases between the two ends. The CDR3 runs to 15 residues. The germline V gene encodes CDR1 SNHLY and CDR2 FYNNEI. The CDR3 sequence: CASSVSLGHAEKLFF. The CDR3 bases are TGTGCCAGCAGTGTATCATTGGGACATGCGGAAAAACTGTTTTTT.

The chain has TRBV5-4 and TRBJ2-7; 10 bases map to TRBD2. V lost 0 bases and J lost 3; bases outside the gene matches: 9. Germline V gives CDR1 SGHNT, CDR2 YYREEE (reference sequence). The CDR3 consists of 17 residues. In DNA, the CDR3 is TGTGCCAGCAGCTTGGACTTGGTGAGGACTAGCGGCTACGAGCAGTACTTC. Its translation is CASSLDLVRTSGYEQYF.

The chain combines TRBV2 with TRBJ1-5; D is unresolved. The CDR3 is made up of 14 amino acids. Germline V gives CDR1 SNHLY, CDR2 FYNNEI. Trimming removed 6 bases from V and 5 bases from J, with 14 bases in between. CDR3 sequence (DNA): TGTGCCAGCAGGGGCCTAGCGAGAGATCAGCCCCAGCATTTT. This sequence encodes CASRGLARDQPQHF.